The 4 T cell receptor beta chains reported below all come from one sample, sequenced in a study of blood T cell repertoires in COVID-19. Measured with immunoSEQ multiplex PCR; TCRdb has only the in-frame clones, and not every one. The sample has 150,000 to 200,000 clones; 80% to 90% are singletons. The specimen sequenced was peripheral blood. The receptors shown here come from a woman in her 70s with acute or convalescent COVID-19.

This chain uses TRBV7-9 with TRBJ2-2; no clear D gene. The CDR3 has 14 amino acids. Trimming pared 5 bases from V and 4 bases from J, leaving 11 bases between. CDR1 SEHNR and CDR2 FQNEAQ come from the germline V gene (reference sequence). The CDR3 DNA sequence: TGTGCCAGCAGCCAAATTAGCCTCACCGGGGAGCTGTTTTTT. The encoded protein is CASSQISLTGELFF.

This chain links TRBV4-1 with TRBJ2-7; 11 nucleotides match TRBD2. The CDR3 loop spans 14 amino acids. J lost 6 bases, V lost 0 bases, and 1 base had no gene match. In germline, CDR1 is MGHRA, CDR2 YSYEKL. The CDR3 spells CASSQEGLAGEQYF. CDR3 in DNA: TGCGCCAGCAGCCAAGAAGGACTAGCGGGCGAGCAGTACTTC.

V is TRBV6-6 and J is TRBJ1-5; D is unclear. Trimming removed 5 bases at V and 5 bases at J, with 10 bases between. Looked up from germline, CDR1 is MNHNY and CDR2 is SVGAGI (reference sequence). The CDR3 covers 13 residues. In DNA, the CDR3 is TGTGCCAGCAGTCCAAGCCCCCATCAGCCCCAGCATTTT. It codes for CASSPSPHQPQHF.

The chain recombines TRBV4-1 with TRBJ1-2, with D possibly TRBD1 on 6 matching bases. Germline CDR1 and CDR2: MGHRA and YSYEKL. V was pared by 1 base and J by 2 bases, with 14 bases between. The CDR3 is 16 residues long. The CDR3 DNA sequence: TGCGCCAGCAGCCAAGTAGGGGGGGGAGGCAACTATGGCTACACCTTC. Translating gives CASSQVGGGGNYGYTF.